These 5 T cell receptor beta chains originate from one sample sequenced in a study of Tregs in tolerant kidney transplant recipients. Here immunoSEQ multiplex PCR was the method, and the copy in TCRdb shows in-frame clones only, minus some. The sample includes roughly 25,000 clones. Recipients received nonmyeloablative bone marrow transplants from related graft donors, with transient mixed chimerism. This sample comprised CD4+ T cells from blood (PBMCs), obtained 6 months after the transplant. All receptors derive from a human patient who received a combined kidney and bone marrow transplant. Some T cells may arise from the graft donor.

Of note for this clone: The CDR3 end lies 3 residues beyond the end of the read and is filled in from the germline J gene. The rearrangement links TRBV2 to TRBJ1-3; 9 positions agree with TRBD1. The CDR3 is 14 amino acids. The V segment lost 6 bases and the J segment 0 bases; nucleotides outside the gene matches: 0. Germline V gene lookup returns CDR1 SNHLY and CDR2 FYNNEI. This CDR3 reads CASRTGGSGNTIYF. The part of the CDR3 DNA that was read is TGTGCCAGCAGGACAGGGGGCTCTGGAAACACC.

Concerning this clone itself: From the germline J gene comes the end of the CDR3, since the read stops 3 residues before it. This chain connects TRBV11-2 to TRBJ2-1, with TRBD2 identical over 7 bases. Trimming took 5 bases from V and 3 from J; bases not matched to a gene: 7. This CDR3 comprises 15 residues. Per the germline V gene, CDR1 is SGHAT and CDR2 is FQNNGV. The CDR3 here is CASSLRWGGYNEQFF. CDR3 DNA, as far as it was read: TGTGCCAGCAGCCTCCGGTGGGGGGGCTACAATGAG.

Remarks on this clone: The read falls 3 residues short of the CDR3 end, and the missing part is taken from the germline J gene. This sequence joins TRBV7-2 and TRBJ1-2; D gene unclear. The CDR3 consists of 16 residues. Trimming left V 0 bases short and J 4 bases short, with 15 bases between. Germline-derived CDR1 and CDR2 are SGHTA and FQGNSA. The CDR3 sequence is CASSLAGAVHLYGYTF. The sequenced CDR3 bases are TGTGCCAGCAGCTTAGCCGGCGCGGTTCACCTCTATGGC.

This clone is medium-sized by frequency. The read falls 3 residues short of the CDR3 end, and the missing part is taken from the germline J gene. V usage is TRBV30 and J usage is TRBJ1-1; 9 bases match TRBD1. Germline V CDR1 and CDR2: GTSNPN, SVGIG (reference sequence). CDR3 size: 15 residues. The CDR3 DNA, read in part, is TGTGCCTGGAGTGTACGGGGGGTACAGGGGGCCTCA. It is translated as CAWSVRGVQGAS. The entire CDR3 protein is CAWSVRGVQGASAFF.

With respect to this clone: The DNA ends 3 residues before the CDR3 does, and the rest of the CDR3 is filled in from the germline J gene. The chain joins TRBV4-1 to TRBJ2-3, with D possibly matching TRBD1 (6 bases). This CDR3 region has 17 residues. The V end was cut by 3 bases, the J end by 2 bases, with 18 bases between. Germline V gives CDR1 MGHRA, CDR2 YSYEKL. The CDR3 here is CASSQTNQGFVTDTQYF. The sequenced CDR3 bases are TGCGCCAGCAGCCAGACGAACCAGGGGTTTGTCACAGATACG.